This T cell receptor beta chain was sequenced in a study of blood T cell repertoires in COVID-19. Overall study: Sites across the United States, Italy and Spain contributed samples from acute and convalescent COVID-19.

CDR1 and CDR2 (germline): SGHTA, FQGTGA. V was clipped by 5 bases and J by 5 bases; unmatched bases: 10. CDR3 length: 15 residues. Produced via immunoSEQ multiplex PCR; TCRdb's table is partial and in-frame only. The sample includes fewer than 25,000 clones, less than 95% of them seen just once. The receptor's source is a man in his 70s with acute or convalescent COVID-19. The V call is TRBV7-3, the J call TRBJ2-7; 9 nucleotides agree with TRBD1. The sequenced sample was peripheral blood. Here the CDR3 DNA reads TGTGCCAGCAGCACCTCCGGGACAGGGAACCACGAGCAGTACTTC. Protein product: CASSTSGTGNHEQYF.